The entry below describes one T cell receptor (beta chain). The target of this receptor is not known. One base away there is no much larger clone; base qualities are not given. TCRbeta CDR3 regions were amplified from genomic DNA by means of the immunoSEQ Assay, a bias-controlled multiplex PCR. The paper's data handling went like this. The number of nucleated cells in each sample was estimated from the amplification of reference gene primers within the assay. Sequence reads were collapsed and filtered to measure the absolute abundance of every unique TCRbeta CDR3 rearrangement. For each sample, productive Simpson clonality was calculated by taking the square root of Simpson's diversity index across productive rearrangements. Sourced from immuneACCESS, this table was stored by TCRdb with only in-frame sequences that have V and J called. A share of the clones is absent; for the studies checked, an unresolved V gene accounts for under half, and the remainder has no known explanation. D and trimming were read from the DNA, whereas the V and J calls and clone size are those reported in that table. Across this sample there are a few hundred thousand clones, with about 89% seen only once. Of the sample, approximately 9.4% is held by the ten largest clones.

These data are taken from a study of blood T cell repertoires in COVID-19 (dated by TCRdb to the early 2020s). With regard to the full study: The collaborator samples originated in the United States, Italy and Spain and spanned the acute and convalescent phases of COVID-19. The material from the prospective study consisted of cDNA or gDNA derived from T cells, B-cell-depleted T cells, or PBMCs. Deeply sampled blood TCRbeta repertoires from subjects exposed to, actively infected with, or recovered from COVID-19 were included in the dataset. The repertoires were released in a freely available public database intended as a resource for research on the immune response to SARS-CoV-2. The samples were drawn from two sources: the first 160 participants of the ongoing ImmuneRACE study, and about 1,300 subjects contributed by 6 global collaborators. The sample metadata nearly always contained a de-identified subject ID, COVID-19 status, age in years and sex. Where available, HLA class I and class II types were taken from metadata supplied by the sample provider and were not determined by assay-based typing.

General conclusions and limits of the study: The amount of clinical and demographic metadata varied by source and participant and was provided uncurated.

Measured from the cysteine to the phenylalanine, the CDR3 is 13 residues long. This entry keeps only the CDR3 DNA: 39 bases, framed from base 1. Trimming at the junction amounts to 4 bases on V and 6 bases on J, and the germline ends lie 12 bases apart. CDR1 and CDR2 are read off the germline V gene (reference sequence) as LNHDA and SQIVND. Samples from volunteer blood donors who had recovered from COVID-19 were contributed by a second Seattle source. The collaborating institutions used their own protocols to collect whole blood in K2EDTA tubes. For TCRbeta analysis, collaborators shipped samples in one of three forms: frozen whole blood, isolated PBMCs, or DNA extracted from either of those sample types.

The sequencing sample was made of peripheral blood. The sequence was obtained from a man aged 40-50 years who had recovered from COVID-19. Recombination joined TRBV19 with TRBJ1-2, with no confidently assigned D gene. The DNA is TGTGCCAGTAGTACAGTCAGGATGGATGGCTACACCTTC. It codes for CASSTVRMDGYTF.